These 12 T cell receptor beta chains originate from one sample sequenced in a study of PD-1 blockade in classical Hodgkin lymphoma. This table comes from immunoSEQ multiplex PCR, and its TCRdb copy is limited to in-frame clones, with some not included. The data hold around 40,000 clones, with just under 80% observed a single time. There was relapse after autologous stem cell transplantation in every patient, and there was variation in brentuximab vedotin exposure. The sample consisted of peripheral blood mononuclear cells (PBMCs), taken at baseline. The receptors stem from a human donor with classical Hodgkin lymphoma.

This clone was counted once. The V call is TRBV5-6, the J call TRBJ1-6; no firm D call. The V end was cut by 0 bases, the J end by 7 bases, with 8 bases between. Germline V gene data show CDR1 as SGHDT and CDR2 as YYEEEE. This CDR3 has 14 residues. The CDR3 DNA reads as TGTGCCAGCAGCTTGGTTGCGACAAATTCACCCCTCCACTTT. It specifies CASSLVATNSPLHF.

The rearrangement uses TRBV7-2 and TRBJ2-3, with unresolved D. The ends were cut back, 0 bases at V and 5 bases at J, with 3 bases in the middle. This CDR3 has 12 amino acids. Germline loops: CDR1 SGHTA, CDR2 FQGNSA. CDR3 DNA: TGTGCCAGCAGCTTAGCAAGAGATACGCAGTATTTT. Protein: CASSLARDTQYF.

J is TRBJ2-4 and V is TRBV5-6, with 9 bases fitting TRBD2. Germline-derived CDR1 and CDR2 are SGHDT and YYEEEE. The CDR3 is 14 residues long. Trimming took 4 bases from V and 4 from J; bases not matched to a gene: 3. The CDR3 loop reads CASSPLAGKNIQYF. The CDR3 DNA reads TGTGCCAGCAGCCCGCTAGCGGGGAAAAACATTCAGTACTTC.

This rearrangement joins TRBV14 to TRBJ2-7; D gene uncertain. V lost 0 bases and J lost 6, with 9 bases in between. This CDR3 has 13 amino acids. Germline loops: CDR1 SGHDN, CDR2 FVKESK. The CDR3 here is CASSQDLDLEQYF. In DNA form, the CDR3 reads TGTGCCAGCAGCCAAGATTTAGATCTCGAGCAGTACTTC.

The chain couples TRBV2 to TRBJ1-6; no reliable D call. V gave up 2 bases and J gave up 6 bases, with 11 bases separating them. The germline gives CDR1 SNHLY, CDR2 FYNNEI. The CDR3 totals 15 residues. CDR3 amino acids: CASSELNLGNSPLHF. CDR3 DNA: TGTGCCAGCAGTGAATTGAACTTGGGTAATTCACCCCTCCACTTT.

The V call is TRBV2, the J call TRBJ1-1; D unresolved. Per germline, CDR1 SNHLY and CDR2 FYNNEI. V gave up 7 bases and J gave up 10 bases, with 16 bases separating them. This CDR3 has 12 amino acids. CDR3: CASTLPPKVAFF. CDR3 DNA: TGTGCCAGCACCCTCCCCCCTAAAGTAGCTTTCTTT.

The chain carries TRBV28 and TRBJ1-1; the D is unclear. Germline-derived CDR1 and CDR2 are MDHEN and SYDVKM. V lost 6 bases and J lost 0, with 2 bases in between. This CDR3 comprises 11 residues. For the CDR3, the DNA is TGTGCCAGCAGGATGAACACTGAAGCTTTCTTT. It is translated as CASRMNTEAFF.

The gene calls are TRBV2 and TRBJ2-5, with a weak D call TRBD2 (5 bases). Trimming cost V 6 bases and J 5 bases, with 16 bases left between them. This CDR3 is built from 14 residues. Germline V gene lookup returns CDR1 SNHLY and CDR2 FYNNEI. CDR3 coding DNA: TGTGCCAGCAGCGCACTAACTAGATCGGAGACCCAGTACTTC. Translated: CASSALTRSETQYF.

The genes are TRBV5-6 and TRBJ1-3; 8 nucleotides line up with TRBD1. V dropped 4 bases and J dropped 8; count of bases not matched to a gene: 5. Germline CDR1 is SGHDT and CDR2 is YYEEEE. The CDR3 sequence is 13 residues long. The CDR3 protein is CASSHQGADTIYF. CDR3 sequence (DNA): TGTGCCAGCAGCCATCAGGGGGCTGACACCATATATTTT.

V usage is TRBV11-3 and J usage is TRBJ2-2, with a tentative D call TRBD1 (6 bases). Germline CDR1 reads SGHNT; CDR2 reads YENEEA. V was shortened by 4 bases and J by 1 base, with 25 bases between the two germline ends. CDR3 length: 20 residues. This CDR3 reads CASSSAVSDSDLENTGELFF. For the CDR3, the DNA is TGTGCCAGCAGCTCAGCGGTTTCGGACAGTGATTTAGAGAACACCGGGGAGCTGTTTTTT.

V usage is TRBV7-6 and J usage is TRBJ2-5; D is unresolved. This CDR3 has 14 residues. The V gene lost 5 bases and the J gene lost 4 bases, with 14 bases spanning the gap. Germline lookup yields CDR1 SGHVS and CDR2 FNYEAQ. The CDR3 DNA follows: TGTGCCAGCAGCCAAGCGACTTGGGGAGAGACCCAGTACTTC. It yields the protein CASSQATWGETQYF.

The gene calls are TRBV5-6 and TRBJ2-5; 12 bases are shared with TRBD2. This CDR3 region has 15 residues. The junction had 6 bases not matched to a gene; V was cut back by 4 bases and J by 5 bases. In germline, CDR1 is SGHDT, CDR2 YYEEEE. CDR3 residues: CASSASGGAIETQYF. The CDR3 region has the DNA TGTGCCAGCAGCGCTAGCGGGGGGGCCATCGAGACCCAGTACTTC.